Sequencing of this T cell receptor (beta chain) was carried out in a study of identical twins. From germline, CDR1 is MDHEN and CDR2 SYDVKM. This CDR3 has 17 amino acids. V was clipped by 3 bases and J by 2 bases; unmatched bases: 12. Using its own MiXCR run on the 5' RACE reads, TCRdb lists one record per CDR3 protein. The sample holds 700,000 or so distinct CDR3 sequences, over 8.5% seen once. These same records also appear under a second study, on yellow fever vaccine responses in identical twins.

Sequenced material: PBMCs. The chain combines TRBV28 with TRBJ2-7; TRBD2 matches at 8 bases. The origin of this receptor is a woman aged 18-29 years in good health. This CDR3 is CASSFSYQRAGAYEQYF. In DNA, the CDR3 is TGTGCCAGCAGTTTTTCCTATCAGCGAGCGGGAGCCTACGAGCAGTACTTC. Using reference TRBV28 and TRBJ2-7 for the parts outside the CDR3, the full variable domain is DVKVTQSSRYLVKRTGEKVFLECVQDMDHENMFWYRQDPGLGLRLIYFSYDVKMKEKGDIPEGYSVSREKKERFSLILESASTNQTSMYLCASSFSYQRAGAYEQYFGPGTRLTVT.